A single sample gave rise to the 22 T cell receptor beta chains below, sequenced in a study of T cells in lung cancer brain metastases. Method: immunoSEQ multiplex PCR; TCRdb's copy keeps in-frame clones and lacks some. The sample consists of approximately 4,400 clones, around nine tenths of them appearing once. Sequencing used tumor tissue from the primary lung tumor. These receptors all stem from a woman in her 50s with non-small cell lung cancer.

The CDR3 loop is CASKVSGHLYQETQYF. Here the CDR3 DNA reads TGTGCCAGCAAGGTTTCGGGACACCTGTACCAAGAGACCCAGTACTTC. This chain joins TRBV2 and TRBJ2-5, with a possible D match to TRBD1 (6 bases). Germline lookup yields CDR1 SNHLY and CDR2 FYNNEI. The V gene lost 7 bases and the J gene lost 0 bases, with 18 bases spanning the gap. This CDR3 contains 16 residues.

The chain's CDR3 is CASRATGGLAGELFF. The CDR3 bases are TGTGCCAGCAGAGCGACAGGGGGCCTCGCCGGGGAGCTGTTTTTT. V usage is TRBV2 and J usage is TRBJ2-2; 10 bases are shared with TRBD1. V lost 6 bases to trimming and J lost 6 bases; unmatched junction nucleotides: 7. The CDR3 extends over 15 amino acids. The germline V gene has CDR1 SNHLY and CDR2 FYNNEI. The full variable domain, with the rest looked up from reference TRBV2 and TRBJ2-2, is EPEVTQTPSHQVTQMGQEVILRCVPISNHLYFYWYRQILGQKVEFLVSFYNNEISEKSEIFDDQFSVERPDGSNFTLKIRSTKLEDSAMYFCASRATGGLAGELFFGEGSRLTVL.

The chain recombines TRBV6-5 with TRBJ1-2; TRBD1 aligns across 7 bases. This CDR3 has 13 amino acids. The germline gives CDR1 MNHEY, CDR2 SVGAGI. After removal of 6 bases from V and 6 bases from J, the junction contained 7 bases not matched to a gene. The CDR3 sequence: CASRQGFWNGYTF. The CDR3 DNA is TGTGCCAGCAGACAGGGGTTCTGGAATGGCTACACCTTC.

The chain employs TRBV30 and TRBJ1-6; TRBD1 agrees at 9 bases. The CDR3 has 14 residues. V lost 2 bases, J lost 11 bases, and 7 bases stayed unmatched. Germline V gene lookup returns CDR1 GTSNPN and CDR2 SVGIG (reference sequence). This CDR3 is CAWSTGTGRAPLHF. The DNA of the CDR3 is TGTGCCTGGAGTACCGGGACAGGGAGGGCACCCCTCCACTTT.

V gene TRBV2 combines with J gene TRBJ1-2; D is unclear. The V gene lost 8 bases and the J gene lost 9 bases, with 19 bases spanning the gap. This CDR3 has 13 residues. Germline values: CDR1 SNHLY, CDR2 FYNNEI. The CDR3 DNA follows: TGTGCCAGCTGGCTGGGGTTAATGGCAAGCTACACCTTC. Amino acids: CASWLGLMASYTF.

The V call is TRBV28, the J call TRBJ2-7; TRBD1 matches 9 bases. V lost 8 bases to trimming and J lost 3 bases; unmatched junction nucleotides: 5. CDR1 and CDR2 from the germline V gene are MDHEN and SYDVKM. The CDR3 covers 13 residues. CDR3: CASLGQGLYEQYF. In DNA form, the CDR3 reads TGTGCCAGCTTGGGACAGGGACTCTACGAGCAGTACTTC.

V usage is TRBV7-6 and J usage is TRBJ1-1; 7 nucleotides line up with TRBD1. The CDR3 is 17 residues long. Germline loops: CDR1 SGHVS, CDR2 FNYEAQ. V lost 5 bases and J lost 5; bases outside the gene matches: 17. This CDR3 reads CASSKTGRSILWTEAFF. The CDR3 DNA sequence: TGTGCCAGCAGCAAGACAGGGAGATCGATATTGTGGACTGAAGCTTTCTTT.

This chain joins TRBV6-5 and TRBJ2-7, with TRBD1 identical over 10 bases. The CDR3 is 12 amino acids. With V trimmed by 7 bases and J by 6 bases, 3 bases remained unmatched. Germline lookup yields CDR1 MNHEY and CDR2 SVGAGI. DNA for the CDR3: TGTGCCAGCACGAGGACAGGGGGCGAGCAGTACTTC. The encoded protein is CASTRTGGEQYF.

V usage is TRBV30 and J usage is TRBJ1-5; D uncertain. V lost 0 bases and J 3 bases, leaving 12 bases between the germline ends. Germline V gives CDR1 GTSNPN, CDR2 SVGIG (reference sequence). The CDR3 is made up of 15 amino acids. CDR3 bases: TGTGCCTGGAGTGTACGAGCCCCGCTCAATCAGCCCCAGCATTTT. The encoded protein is CAWSVRAPLNQPQHF. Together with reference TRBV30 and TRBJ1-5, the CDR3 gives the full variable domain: SQTIHQWPATLVQPVGSPLSLECTVEGTSNPNLYWYRQAAGRGLQLLFYSVGIGQISSEVPQNLSASRPQDRQFILSSKKLLLSDSGFYLCAWSVRAPLNQPQHFGDGTRLSIL.

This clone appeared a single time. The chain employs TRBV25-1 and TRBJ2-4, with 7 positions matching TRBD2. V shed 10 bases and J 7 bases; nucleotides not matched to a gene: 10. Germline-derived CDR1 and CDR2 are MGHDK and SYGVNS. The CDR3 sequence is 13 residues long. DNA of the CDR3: TGTGCCACAAGGCTTCGGGGGGTGAACATTCAGTACTTC. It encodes CATRLRGVNIQYF.

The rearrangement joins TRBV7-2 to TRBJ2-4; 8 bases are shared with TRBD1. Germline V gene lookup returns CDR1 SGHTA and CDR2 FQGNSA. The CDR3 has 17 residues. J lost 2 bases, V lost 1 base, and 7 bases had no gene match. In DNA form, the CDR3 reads TGTGCCAGCAGCTTAGAATCAAGGACAGGGTCCAAAAACATTCAGTACTTC. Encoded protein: CASSLESRTGSKNIQYF.

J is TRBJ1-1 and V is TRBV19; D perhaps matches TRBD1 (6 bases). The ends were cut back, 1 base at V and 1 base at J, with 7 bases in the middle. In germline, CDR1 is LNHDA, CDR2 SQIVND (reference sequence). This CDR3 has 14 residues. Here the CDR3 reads CASSIGGGNTEAFF. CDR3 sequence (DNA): TGTGCCAGTAGTATAGGAGGGGGGAACACTGAAGCTTTCTTT.

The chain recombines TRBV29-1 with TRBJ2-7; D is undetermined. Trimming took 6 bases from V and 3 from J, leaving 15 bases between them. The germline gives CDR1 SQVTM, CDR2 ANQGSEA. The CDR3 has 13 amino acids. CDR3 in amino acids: CSVARTSSYEQYF. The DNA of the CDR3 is TGCAGCGTGGCTCGAACCAGTAGCTACGAGCAGTACTTC.

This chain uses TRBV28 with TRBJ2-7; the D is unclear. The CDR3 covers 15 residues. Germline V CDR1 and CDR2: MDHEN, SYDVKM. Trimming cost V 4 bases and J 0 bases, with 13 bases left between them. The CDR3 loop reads CASSYTDRISYEQYF. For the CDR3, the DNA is TGTGCCAGCAGTTACACGGATAGAATCTCCTACGAGCAGTACTTC.

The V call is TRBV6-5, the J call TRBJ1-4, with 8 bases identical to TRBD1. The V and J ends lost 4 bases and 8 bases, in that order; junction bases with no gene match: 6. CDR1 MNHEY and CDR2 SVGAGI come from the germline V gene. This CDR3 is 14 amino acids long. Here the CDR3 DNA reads TGTGCCAGCAGTTCCTGGACAGGGTACGAAAAACTGTTTTTT. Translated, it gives CASSSWTGYEKLFF.

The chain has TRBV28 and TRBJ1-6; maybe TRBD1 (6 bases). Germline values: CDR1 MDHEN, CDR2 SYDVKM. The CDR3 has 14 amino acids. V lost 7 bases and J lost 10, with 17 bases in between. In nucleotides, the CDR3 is TGTGCCAGCATATCCCCTGGGGGCAGGTCACCCCTCCACTTT. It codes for CASISPGGRSPLHF.

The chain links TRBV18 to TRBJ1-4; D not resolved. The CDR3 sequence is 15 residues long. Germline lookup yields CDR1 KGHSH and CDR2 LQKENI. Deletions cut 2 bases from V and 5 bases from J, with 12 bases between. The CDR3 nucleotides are TGTGCCAGCTCACCAGAGATAAAGGCGAATGAAAAACTGTTTTTT. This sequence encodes CASSPEIKANEKLFF.

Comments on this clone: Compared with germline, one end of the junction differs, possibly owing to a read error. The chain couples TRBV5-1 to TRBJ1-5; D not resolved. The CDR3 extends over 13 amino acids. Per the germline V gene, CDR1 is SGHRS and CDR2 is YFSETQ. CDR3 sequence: CANSLGGNQPQHF. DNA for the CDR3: TGCGCCAACAGCTTGGGCGGCAATCAGCCCCAGCATTTT.

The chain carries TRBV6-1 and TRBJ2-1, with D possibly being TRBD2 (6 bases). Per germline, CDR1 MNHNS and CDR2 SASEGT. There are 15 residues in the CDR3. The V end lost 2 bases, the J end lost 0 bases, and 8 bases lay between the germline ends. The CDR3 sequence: CASSERGSSYNEQFF. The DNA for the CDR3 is TGTGCCAGCAGTGAACGGGGGAGCTCCTACAATGAGCAGTTCTTC.

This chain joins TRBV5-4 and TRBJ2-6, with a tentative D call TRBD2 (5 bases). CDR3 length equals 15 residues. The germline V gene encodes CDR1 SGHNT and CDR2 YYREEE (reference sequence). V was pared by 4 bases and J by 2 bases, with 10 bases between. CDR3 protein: CASSNAGPGANVLTF. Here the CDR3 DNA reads TGTGCCAGCAGCAACGCGGGCCCTGGGGCCAACGTCCTGACTTTC.

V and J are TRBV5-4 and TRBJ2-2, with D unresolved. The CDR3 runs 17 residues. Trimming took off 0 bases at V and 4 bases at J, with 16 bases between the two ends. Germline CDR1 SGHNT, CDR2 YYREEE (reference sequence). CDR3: CASSLALGRLPTGELFF. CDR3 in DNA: TGTGCCAGCAGCTTGGCCCTAGGGCGGCTACCCACCGGGGAGCTGTTTTTT.

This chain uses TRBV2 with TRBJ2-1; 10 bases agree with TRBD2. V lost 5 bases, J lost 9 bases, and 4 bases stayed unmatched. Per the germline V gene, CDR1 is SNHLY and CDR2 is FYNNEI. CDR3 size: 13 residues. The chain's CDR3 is CASSSGLASEQFF. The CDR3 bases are TGTGCCAGCAGTTCGGGACTAGCGAGTGAGCAGTTCTTC.